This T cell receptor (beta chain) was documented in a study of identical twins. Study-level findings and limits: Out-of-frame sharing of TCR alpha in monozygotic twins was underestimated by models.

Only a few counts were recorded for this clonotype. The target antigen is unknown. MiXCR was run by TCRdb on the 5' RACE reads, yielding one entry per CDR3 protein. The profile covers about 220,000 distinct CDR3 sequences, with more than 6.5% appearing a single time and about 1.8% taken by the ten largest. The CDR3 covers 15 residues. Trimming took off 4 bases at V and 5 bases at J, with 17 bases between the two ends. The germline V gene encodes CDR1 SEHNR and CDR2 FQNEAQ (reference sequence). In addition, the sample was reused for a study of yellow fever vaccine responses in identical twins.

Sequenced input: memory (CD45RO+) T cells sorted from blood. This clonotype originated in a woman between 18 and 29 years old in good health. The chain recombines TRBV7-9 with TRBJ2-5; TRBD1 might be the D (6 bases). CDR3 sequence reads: CASSYGTMEMETQYF. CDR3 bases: TGTGCCAGCAGCTACGGGACAATGGAGATGGAGACCCAGTACTTC.